This T cell receptor beta chain is from a study of blood T cells in healthy people across ages. Whole-study results and caveats: It was held that diversity estimates obtained from one million T cells represented underestimates.

Alongside a J-beta primer mix, a sample-barcoded 5' primer served in a second PCR lasting about 7 to 12 cycles. From the 5' RACE reads, TCRdb called clonotypes with MiXCR, one entry per CDR3 protein. The sample contains approximately 350,000 distinct CDR3 sequences, roughly half of which appear only once. V shed 5 bases, J shed 9 bases, and the junction held 7 bases outside the gene matches. Germline V gives CDR1 DFQATT, CDR2 SNEGSKA (reference sequence). The CDR3 runs 12 residues. For this clonotype: The antigen is unknown.

Sequencing used blood. This receptor was taken from a man in his 60s in good health. The V call is TRBV20-1, the J call TRBJ2-4; the match to TRBD2 covers 7 bases. This CDR3 is CSAQTSRAIQYF. In DNA, the CDR3 is TGCAGTGCTCAGACTAGCAGGGCCATTCAGTACTTC.